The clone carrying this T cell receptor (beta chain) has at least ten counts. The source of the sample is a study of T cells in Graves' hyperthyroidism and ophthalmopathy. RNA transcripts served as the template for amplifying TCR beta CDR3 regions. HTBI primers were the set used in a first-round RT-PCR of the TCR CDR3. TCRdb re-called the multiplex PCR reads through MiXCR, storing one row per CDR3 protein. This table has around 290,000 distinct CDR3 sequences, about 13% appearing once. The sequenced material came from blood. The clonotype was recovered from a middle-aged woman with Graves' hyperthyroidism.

The CDR3 DNA reads as TGTGCCAGCAGTGAAGTAGCGGGGAGCGGTCAGCCCCAGCATTTT. Translated: CASSEVAGSGQPQHF. The chain joins TRBV2 to TRBJ1-5; D remains unclear. CDR3 length equals 15 residues. With 1 base removed from V and 6 bases from J, the gap between germline ends came to 13 bases. In germline, CDR1 is SNHLY, CDR2 FYNNEI. Complete variable domain (other parts from reference TRBV2 and TRBJ1-5): EPEVTQTPSHQVTQMGQEVILRCVPISNHLYFYWYRQILGQKVEFLVSFYNNEISEKSEIFDDQFSVERPDGSNFTLKIRSTKLEDSAMYFCASSEVAGSGQPQHFGDGTRLSIL.